These 22 T cell receptor beta chains were all obtained from the same sample, sequenced in a study of identical twins (TCRdb year 2016). Library generation was performed with 5' RACE. Sequencing instrument: Illumina HiSeq 2000. TCRdb took the public reads, trimmed them with fastp at Q25, ran MiXCR for clone calling and kept in-frame beta chains. CDR3 protein duplicates are merged, each entry listing the most common genes and DNA. The sample data list more than 1.5 million distinct CDR3 sequences, and around 29% of these were observed just once. The top ten clonotypes cover 0.25% to 0.3% of the sample. Sequences were obtained from cord blood. These receptors all come from a newborn girl in good health.

This clonotype has more than one count but fewer than ten. This CDR3 reads CSARGQDFGQPQHF. In nucleotides, the CDR3 is TGCAGTGCTAGAGGACAGGACTTTGGGCAGCCCCAGCATTTT. The J gene is TRBJ1-5, the V gene TRBV20-1; possible D gene TRBD1, 6 bases. Looked up from germline, CDR1 is DFQATT and CDR2 is SNEGSKA (reference sequence). The CDR3 extends over 14 amino acids. V was cut by 1 base and J by 7 bases, with 14 bases left in between.

This rearrangement joins TRBV6-6 to TRBJ2-7, with a possible D match to TRBD1 (6 bases). Germline V gene sequence: CDR1 MNHNY, CDR2 SVGAGI (reference sequence). V lost 5 bases to trimming and J lost 4 bases, with 9 bases between them. This CDR3 contains 12 residues. In DNA form, the CDR3 reads TGTGCCAGCAGTACCGGACAGTACGAGCAGTACTTC. It specifies CASSTGQYEQYF.

This clonotype was counted only a few times. The DNA of the CDR3 is TGTGCCAGCACGGGACGTTATAGCAATCAGCCCCAGCATTTT. Translation gives CASTGRYSNQPQHF. The chain has TRBV12-3 or TRBV12-4 and TRBJ1-5; D might be TRBD1 (5 bases). This CDR3 is built from 14 residues. With 7 bases removed from V and 0 bases from J, the gap between germline ends came to 10 bases.

This chain uses TRBV12-3 or TRBV12-4 with TRBJ2-1; 7 bases agree with TRBD1. V trimming: 5 bases; J trimming: 9 bases; junction bases outside the gene matches: 7. The CDR3 covers 13 residues. The CDR3 protein is CASSTKQGTEQFF. In nucleotides, the CDR3 is TGTGCCAGCAGTACCAAACAGGGGACTGAGCAGTTCTTC.

This chain joins TRBV6-5 and TRBJ2-5; 7 bases agree with TRBD1. V shed 0 bases, J shed 11 bases, and the junction held 12 bases outside the gene matches. The CDR3 consists of 15 residues. Germline CDR1 is MNHEY and CDR2 is SVGAGI. CDR3 protein: CASSYSETGSYGQYF. CDR3 in DNA: TGTGCCAGCAGTTACTCCGAGACAGGGTCCTACGGGCAGTACTTC.

This CDR3 reads CASSAGLAFYNEQFF. The CDR3 nucleotides are TGCGCCAGCAGCGCGGGACTAGCGTTCTACAATGAGCAGTTCTTC. This chain uses TRBV5-1 with TRBJ2-1; 10 positions match TRBD2. This CDR3 is 15 amino acids long. The trim removed 4 bases at V and 3 bases at J, leaving 4 bases unmatched. Germline V gives CDR1 SGHRS, CDR2 YFSETQ.

The CDR3 nucleotides read TGTGCCAGCAGTTACGTGGTGTACACTGAAGCTTTCTTT. Residues: CASSYVVYTEAFF. V and J are TRBV12-3 or TRBV12-4 and TRBJ1-1; D gene unclear. This CDR3 is 13 amino acids long. V lost 4 bases to trimming and J lost 3 bases, with 9 bases between them.

The chain has TRBV6-5 and TRBJ1-2, with TRBD1 matching 9 bases. This CDR3 region has 17 residues. Germline-derived CDR1 and CDR2 are MNHEY and SVGAGI. The V gene end was trimmed by 5 bases and the J gene end by 4 bases; junction bases not matched to a gene: 14. The CDR3 region is CASSHYRGLSATYGYTF. The DNA of the CDR3 is TGTGCCAGCAGTCATTACAGGGGGCTCTCGGCTACCTATGGCTACACCTTC.

This clonotype came up many times. The chain links TRBV24-1 to TRBJ2-1; D call uncertain. This CDR3 comprises 12 residues. V lost 4 bases to trimming and J lost 6 bases, with 6 bases between them. Germline assignment: CDR1 KGHDR and CDR2 SFDVKD. CDR3 nucleotides: TGTGCCACCAGTGACCCCTTCAATGAGCAGTTCTTC. It encodes CATSDPFNEQFF.

This chain connects TRBV5-5 to TRBJ2-5; either TRBD1 or TRBD2 may fit D (5 bases each). Germline-derived CDR1 and CDR2 are SGHKS and YYEKEE (reference sequence). The CDR3 runs to 14 residues. With 0 bases removed from V and 11 bases from J, the gap between germline ends came to 17 bases. DNA of the CDR3: TGTGCCAGCAGCTTGGGAGGGGCTAACAATGAGCAGTACTTC. It specifies CASSLGGANNEQYF.

This clonotype was counted only a few times. The J gene is TRBJ2-5, the V gene TRBV6-6; no reliable D call. Germline CDR1 MNHNY, CDR2 SVGAGI (reference sequence). Deletions cut 0 bases from V and 2 bases from J, with 10 bases between. This CDR3 is 15 amino acids long. Written as DNA, the CDR3 is TGTGCCAGCAGTTACTCGATCCAGGATCAAGAGACCCAGTACTTC. This gives the protein CASSYSIQDQETQYF.

The V call is TRBV5-1, the J call TRBJ2-5, with TRBD2 identical over 15 bases. CDR3 length: 15 amino acids. Germline CDR1 and CDR2: SGHRS and YFSETQ. V lost 4 bases to trimming and J lost 4 bases; unmatched junction nucleotides: 2. CDR3 region: CASSPGLAGGETQYF. DNA of the CDR3: TGCGCCAGCAGCCCGGGACTAGCGGGAGGAGAGACCCAGTACTTC.

DNA for the CDR3: TGTGCCATCAGTGACGGGTGGGATCAGCCCCAGCATTTT. The encoded protein is CAISDGWDQPQHF. The chain recombines TRBV10-3 with TRBJ1-5; no definite D call. Germline V gives CDR1 ENHRY, CDR2 SYGVKD. Trimming removed 3 bases from V and 5 bases from J, with 8 bases in between. This CDR3 region has 13 residues.

The table lists this clonotype with a few counts. The genes are TRBV10-3 and TRBJ1-6, with D maybe TRBD1 (6 bases). Germline CDR1 and CDR2: ENHRY and SYGVKD. The length of the CDR3 is 13 residues. Trimming stripped 5 bases from V and 7 bases from J, with 9 bases between. The CDR3 loop reads CAISRDTNSPLHF. CDR3 nucleotide sequence: TGTGCCATCAGTCGGGACACCAATTCACCCCTCCACTTT.

J is TRBJ1-2 and V is TRBV18; a possible D gene is TRBD1 (6 bases). Germline CDR1 reads KGHSH; CDR2 reads LQKENI. The CDR3 length is 14 residues. Trimming stripped 3 bases from V and 8 bases from J, with 16 bases between. The CDR3 DNA reads TGTGCCAGCTCACCCTTGGACAGCCCCTGGGGCTACACCTTC. Protein sequence: CASSPLDSPWGYTF.

The chain recombines TRBV5-4 with TRBJ2-3, with D possibly being TRBD1 or TRBD2 (5 bases each). Trimming pared 5 bases from V and 0 bases from J, leaving 16 bases between. This CDR3 spans 16 amino acids. From germline, CDR1 is SGHNT and CDR2 YYREEE (reference sequence). The CDR3 DNA sequence: TGTGCCAGCAGTCCTACGGTCAGGGAGAGCACAGATACGCAGTATTTT. The encoded protein is CASSPTVRESTDTQYF.

This clonotype appeared a few times. The V call is TRBV7-2, the J call TRBJ2-5; the D is unclear. The CDR3 contains 15 residues. From germline, CDR1 is SGHTA and CDR2 FQGNSA. V lost 1 base and J lost 4, with 13 bases in between. The chain's CDR3 is CASSLVADPLETQYF. The CDR3 DNA follows: TGTGCCAGCAGCTTAGTTGCTGACCCATTAGAGACCCAGTACTTC.

There are a few counts of this clonotype. This sequence joins TRBV20-1 and TRBJ2-1, with D maybe TRBD2 (6 bases). Deletions cut 3 bases from V and 7 bases from J, with 16 bases between. Per germline, CDR1 DFQATT and CDR2 SNEGSKA (reference sequence). The CDR3 is made up of 14 amino acids. CDR3 sequence reads: CSASRLGPQNEQFF. For the CDR3, the DNA is TGCAGTGCTAGCAGACTAGGGCCACAAAATGAGCAGTTCTTC.

The sample holds a few counts of this clonotype. This may be a read error: a much more frequent sequence differs by one nucleotide. The chain has TRBV9 and TRBJ1-2, with D possibly TRBD1 on 5 matching bases. Germline lookup yields CDR1 SGDLS and CDR2 YYNGEE. The V end lost 0 bases, the J end lost 3 bases, and 6 bases lay between the germline ends. This CDR3 spans 13 amino acids. CDR3 coding DNA: TGTGCCAGCAGCGTAGGGGACCACTATGGCTACACCTTC. The encoded protein is CASSVGDHYGYTF.

V usage is TRBV20-1 and J usage is TRBJ1-2; 10 bases are shared with TRBD1. The ends lost 3 bases at V and 3 bases at J; junction bases unmatched: 7. The germline gives CDR1 DFQATT, CDR2 SNEGSKA (reference sequence). CDR3 length equals 15 residues. This CDR3 reads CSARGIGTGDYGYTF. The DNA of the CDR3 is TGCAGTGCTAGGGGCATCGGGACAGGGGACTATGGCTACACCTTC.

In its sample, this clonotype was seen a few times. The V call is TRBV12-3 or TRBV12-4, the J call TRBJ2-7; D tentatively fits TRBD1 or TRBD2 (6 bases each). V was cut by 3 bases and J by 4 bases, with 22 bases left in between. The CDR3 covers 17 residues. CDR3 bases: TGTGCCAGCAGTTTCACTTTACAGGGAGGAGTGGATTACGAGCAGTACTTC. This translates into CASSFTLQGGVDYEQYF.

The rearrangement uses TRBV7-2 and TRBJ2-1; 12 bases agree with TRBD2. Germline V gene lookup returns CDR1 SGHTA and CDR2 FQGNSA. Trimming at V came to 2 bases and at J to 8 bases, leaving 10 bases not matched to a gene. The CDR3 runs to 17 residues. CDR3 sequence: CASSLRLAGGLGDEQFF. The CDR3 DNA is TGTGCCAGCAGCTTAAGGCTAGCGGGGGGGCTTGGGGATGAGCAGTTCTTC.